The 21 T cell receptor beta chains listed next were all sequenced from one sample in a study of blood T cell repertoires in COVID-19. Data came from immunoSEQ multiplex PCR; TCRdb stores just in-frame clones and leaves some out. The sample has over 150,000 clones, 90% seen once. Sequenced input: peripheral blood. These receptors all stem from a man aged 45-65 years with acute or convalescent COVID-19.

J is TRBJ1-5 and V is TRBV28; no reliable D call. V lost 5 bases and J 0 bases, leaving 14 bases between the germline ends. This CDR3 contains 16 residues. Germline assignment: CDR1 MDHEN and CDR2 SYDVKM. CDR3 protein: CASSLRREYSNQPQHF. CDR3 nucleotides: TGTGCCAGCAGTCTCCGACGGGAATATAGCAATCAGCCCCAGCATTTT.

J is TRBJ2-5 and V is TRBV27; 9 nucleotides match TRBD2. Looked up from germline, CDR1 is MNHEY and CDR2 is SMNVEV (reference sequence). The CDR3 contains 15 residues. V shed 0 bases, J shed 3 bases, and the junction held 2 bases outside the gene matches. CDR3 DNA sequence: TGTGCCAGCAGTTTATCGACTAGCGGAGAAGAGACCCAGTACTTC. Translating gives CASSLSTSGEETQYF.

The CDR3 is CASSLTGQAYNEQFF. The CDR3 bases are TGTGCCAGCAGTTTGACAGGCCAGGCTTACAATGAGCAGTTCTTC. The chain is built from TRBV27 and TRBJ2-1, with D possibly TRBD1 on 6 matching bases. Trimming took 3 bases from V and 4 from J, leaving 13 bases between them. Germline values: CDR1 MNHEY, CDR2 SMNVEV (reference sequence). The CDR3 loop spans 15 amino acids.

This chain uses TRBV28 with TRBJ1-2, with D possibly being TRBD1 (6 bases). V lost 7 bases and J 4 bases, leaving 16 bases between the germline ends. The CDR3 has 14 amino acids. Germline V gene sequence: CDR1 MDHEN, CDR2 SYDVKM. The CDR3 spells CASTSSDRSYGYTF. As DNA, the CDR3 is TGTGCCAGCACTTCCTCGGACAGATCCTATGGCTACACCTTC.

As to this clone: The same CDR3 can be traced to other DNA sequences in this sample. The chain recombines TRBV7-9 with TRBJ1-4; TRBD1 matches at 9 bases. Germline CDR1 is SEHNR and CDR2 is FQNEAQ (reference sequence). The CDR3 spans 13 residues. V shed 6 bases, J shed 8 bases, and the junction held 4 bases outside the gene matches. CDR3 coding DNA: TGTGCCAGCAGGGGACAGGGTGGCGAAAAACTGTTTTTT. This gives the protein CASRGQGGEKLFF.

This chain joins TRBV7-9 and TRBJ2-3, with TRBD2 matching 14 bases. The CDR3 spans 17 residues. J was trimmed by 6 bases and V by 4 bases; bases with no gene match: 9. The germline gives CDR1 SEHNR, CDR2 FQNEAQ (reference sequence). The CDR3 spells CASSYPGTSGGSDTQYF. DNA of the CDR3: TGTGCCAGCAGCTACCCCGGGACTAGCGGGGGTAGTGATACGCAGTATTTT. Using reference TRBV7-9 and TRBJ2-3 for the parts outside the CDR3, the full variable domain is DTGVSQNPRHKITKRGQNVTFRCDPISEHNRLYWYRQTLGQGPEFLTYFQNEAQLEKSRLLSDRFSAERPKGSFSTLEIQRTEQGDSAMYLCASSYPGTSGGSDTQYFGPGTRLTVL.

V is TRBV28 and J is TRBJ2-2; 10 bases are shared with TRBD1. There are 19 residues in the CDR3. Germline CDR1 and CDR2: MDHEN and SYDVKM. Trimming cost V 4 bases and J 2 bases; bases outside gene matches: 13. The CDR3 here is CASSSPGQGRFVNTGELFF. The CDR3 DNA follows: TGTGCCAGCAGTTCTCCGGGACAGGGGAGATTCGTTAACACCGGGGAGCTGTTTTTT.

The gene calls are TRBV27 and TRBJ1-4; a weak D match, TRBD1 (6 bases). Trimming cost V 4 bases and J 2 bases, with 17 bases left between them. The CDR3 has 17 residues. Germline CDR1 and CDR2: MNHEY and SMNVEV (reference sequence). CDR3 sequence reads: CASSYNNREGTNEKLFF. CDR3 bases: TGTGCCAGCAGTTATAACAACAGGGAGGGGACTAATGAAAAACTGTTTTTT.

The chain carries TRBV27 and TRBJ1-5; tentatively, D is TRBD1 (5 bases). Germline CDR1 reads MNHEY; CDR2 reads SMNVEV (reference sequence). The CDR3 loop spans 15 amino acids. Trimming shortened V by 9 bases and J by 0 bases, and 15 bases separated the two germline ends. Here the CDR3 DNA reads TGTGCCAGTAGTACCGGGACTTATAGCAATCAGCCCCAGCATTTT. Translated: CASSTGTYSNQPQHF.

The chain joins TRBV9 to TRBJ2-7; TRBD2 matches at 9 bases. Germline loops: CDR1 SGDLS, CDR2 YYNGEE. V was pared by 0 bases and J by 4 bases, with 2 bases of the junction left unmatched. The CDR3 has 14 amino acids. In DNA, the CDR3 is TGTGCCAGCAGCGTAGGGCTAGCGGGATACGAGCAGTACTTC. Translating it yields CASSVGLAGYEQYF.

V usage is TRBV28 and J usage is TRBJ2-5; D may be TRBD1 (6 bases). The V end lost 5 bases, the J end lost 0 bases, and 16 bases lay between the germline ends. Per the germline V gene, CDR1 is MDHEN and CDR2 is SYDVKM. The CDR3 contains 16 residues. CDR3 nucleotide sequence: TGTGCCAGCAGTCCGGACAACACAGGGAACCAAGAGACCCAGTACTTC. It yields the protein CASSPDNTGNQETQYF.

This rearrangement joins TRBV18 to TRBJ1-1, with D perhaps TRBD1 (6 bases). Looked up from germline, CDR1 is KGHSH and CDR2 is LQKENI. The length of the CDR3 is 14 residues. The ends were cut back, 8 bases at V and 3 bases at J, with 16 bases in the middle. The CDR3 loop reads CASATNEGDTEAFF. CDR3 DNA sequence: TGTGCCAGCGCAACGAATGAGGGGGACACTGAAGCTTTCTTT.

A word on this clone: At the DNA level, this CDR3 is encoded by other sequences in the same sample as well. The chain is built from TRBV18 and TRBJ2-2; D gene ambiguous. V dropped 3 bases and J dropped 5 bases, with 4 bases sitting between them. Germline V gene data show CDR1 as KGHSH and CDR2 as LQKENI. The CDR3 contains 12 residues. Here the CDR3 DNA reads TGTGCCAGCTCACCCCAAACCGGGGAGCTGTTTTTT. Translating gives CASSPQTGELFF.

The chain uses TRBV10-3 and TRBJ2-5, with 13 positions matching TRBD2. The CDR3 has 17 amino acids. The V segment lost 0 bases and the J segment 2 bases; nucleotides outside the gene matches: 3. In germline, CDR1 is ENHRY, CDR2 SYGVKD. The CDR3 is CAISESMGLAGQETQYF. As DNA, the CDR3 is TGTGCCATCAGTGAGTCGATGGGACTAGCGGGACAAGAGACCCAGTACTTC.

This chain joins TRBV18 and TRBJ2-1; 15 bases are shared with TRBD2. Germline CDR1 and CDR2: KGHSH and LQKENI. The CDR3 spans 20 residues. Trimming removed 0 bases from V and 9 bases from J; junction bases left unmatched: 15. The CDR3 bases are TGTGCCAGCTCACCACCGACTCTGGTTAGGACTAGCGGGGGGGCCAGTGAGCAGTTCTTC. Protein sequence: CASSPPTLVRTSGGASEQFF.

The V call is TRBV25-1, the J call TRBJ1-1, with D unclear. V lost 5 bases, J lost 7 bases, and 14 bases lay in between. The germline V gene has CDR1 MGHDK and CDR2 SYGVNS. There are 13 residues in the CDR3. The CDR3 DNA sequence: TGTGCCAGCAGTAACCGGGCCCGGGGTGAAGCTTTCTTT. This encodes CASSNRARGEAFF.

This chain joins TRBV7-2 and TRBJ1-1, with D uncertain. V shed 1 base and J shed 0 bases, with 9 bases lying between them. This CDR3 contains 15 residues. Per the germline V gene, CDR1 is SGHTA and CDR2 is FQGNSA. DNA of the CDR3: TGTGCCAGCAGCTTAGGTACTTCTATGAACACTGAAGCTTTCTTT. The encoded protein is CASSLGTSMNTEAFF.

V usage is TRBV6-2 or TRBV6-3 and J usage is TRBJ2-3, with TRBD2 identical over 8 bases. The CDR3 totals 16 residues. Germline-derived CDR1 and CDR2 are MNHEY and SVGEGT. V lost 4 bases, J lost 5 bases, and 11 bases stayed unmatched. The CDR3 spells CASSFPWSGRGDTQYF. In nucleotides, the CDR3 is TGTGCCAGCAGTTTCCCGTGGAGCGGGAGAGGAGATACGCAGTATTTT.

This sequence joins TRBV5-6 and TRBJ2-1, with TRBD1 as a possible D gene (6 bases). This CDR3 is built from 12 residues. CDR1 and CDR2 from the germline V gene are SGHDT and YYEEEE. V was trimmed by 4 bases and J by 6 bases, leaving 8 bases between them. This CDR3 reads CASSGGANEQFF. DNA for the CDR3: TGTGCCAGCAGCGGGGGCGCCAATGAGCAGTTCTTC. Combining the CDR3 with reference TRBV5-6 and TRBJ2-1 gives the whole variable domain DAGVTQSPTHLIKTRGQQVTLRCSPKSGHDTVSWYQQALGQGPQFIFQYYEEEERQRGNFPDRFSGHQFPNYSSELNVNALLLGDSALYLCASSGGANEQFFGPGTRLTVL.

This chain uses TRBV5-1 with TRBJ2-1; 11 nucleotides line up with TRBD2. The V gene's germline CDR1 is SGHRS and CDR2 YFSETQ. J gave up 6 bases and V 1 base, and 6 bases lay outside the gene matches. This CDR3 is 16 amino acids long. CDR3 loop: CASSLTPSGGTNEQFF. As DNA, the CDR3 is TGCGCCAGCAGCTTGACACCTAGCGGGGGGACCAATGAGCAGTTCTTC.

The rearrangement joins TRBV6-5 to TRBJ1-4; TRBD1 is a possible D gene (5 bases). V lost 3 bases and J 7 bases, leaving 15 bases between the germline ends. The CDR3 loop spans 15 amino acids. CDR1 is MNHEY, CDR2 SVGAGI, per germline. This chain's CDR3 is CASSYFGQEREKLFF. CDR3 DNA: TGTGCCAGCAGTTATTTTGGACAAGAACGTGAAAAACTGTTTTTT.